This T cell receptor beta chain is drawn from a study of T-cell reconstitution after alpha-beta-depleted transplantation in children. Germline V gene sequence: CDR1 DFQATT, CDR2 SNEGSKA (reference sequence). This CDR3 spans 12 amino acids. With 0 bases removed from V and 8 bases from J, the gap between germline ends came to 8 bases. A library of TCRbeta sequences, prepared with unique molecular identifiers, was generated. Each CDR3 protein is one row after TCRdb ran MiXCR on the PCR reads. The sample includes hundreds of thousands of distinct CDR3 sequences, 15% to 20% of them seen just once. This clonotype originated in a human donor who donated a stem cell graft to a child with acute lymphoblastic leukemia. V usage is TRBV20-1 and J usage is TRBJ2-1; no firm D call. The source material was PBMCs from the stem cell graft donor, sampled from the stem cell graft. The CDR3 loop is CSARDQADEQFF. DNA of the CDR3: TGCAGTGCTAGAGATCAAGCAGATGAGCAGTTCTTC.